Each of the 22 T cell receptor beta chains below was sequenced from the same sample in a study of graft-versus-host responses after intestinal transplantation. Sequencing was performed with immunoSEQ multiplex PCR; in TCRdb, only in-frame clones are kept and a portion is missing. The top ten hold 2.5% to 3% of the sample, which has roughly 56,000 clones, about 93% seen once. The source material was PBMCs, sampled roughly 120 days after intestinal transplantation. These receptors came from a human patient who received an intestinal transplant, so some T cells may come from the graft donor.

The chain recombines TRBV13 with TRBJ2-7; no clear D gene. The CDR3 runs to 9 residues. V lost 10 bases, J lost 4 bases, and 5 bases lay in between. The V gene's germline CDR1 is PRHDT and CDR2 FYEKMQ (reference sequence). CDR3 DNA sequence: TGTGCCAACTATTACGAGCAGTACTTC. Translated, it gives CANYYEQYF. The complete variable domain, with remaining parts taken from reference TRBV13 and TRBJ2-7, reads AAGVIQSPRHLIKEKRETATLKCYPIPRHDTVYWYQQGPGQDPQFLISFYEKMQSDKGSIPDRFSAQQFSDYHSELNMSSLELGDSALYFCANYYEQYFGPGTRLTVT.

The rearrangement uses TRBV13 and TRBJ2-7, with D maybe TRBD2 (5 bases). The CDR3 totals 16 residues. With 5 bases removed from V and 0 bases from J, the gap between germline ends came to 17 bases. Germline-derived CDR1 and CDR2 are PRHDT and FYEKMQ (reference sequence). CDR3 DNA sequence: TGTGCCAGCAGCGCCCAGGAGGCGCACCCCTCCTACGAGCAGTACTTC. It is translated as CASSAQEAHPSYEQYF.

This chain connects TRBV19 to TRBJ2-5, with D possibly being TRBD2 (5 bases). The J call may be faulty, since TRBJ2-7 better matches the DNA end. The CDR3 is made up of 16 amino acids. Per germline, CDR1 LNHDA and CDR2 SQIVND (reference sequence). The CDR3 reads CASSIYGISSSYEQYF. The CDR3 DNA sequence: TGTGCCAGTAGTATTTACGGGATCTCGAGCTCCTACGAGCAGTACTTC.

The chain couples TRBV5-1 to TRBJ2-5; the D gene is possibly TRBD1 (8 bases). This CDR3 is 13 amino acids long. Germline assignment: CDR1 SGHRS and CDR2 YFSETQ. The V end lost 0 bases, the J end lost 11 bases, and 14 bases lay between the germline ends. The CDR3 DNA is TGCGCCAGCAGCTTGGGGACAGGGAGGGAGCAGTACTTC. Its translation is CASSLGTGREQYF.

In DNA, the CDR3 is TGTGCCAGCAGTTTATTACAGGGGGACGGCTACACCTTC. Protein: CASSLLQGDGYTF. The gene calls are TRBV28 and TRBJ1-2; TRBD1 agrees at 8 bases. CDR1 is MDHEN, CDR2 SYDVKM, per germline. With V trimmed by 1 base and J by 8 bases, 3 bases remained unmatched. CDR3 length equals 13 residues.

The chain joins TRBV13 to TRBJ2-5, with a tentative D call TRBD1 (6 bases). With 5 bases removed from V and 1 base from J, the gap between germline ends came to 11 bases. The CDR3 loop spans 14 amino acids. Germline V gives CDR1 PRHDT, CDR2 FYEKMQ (reference sequence). The CDR3 DNA follows: TGTGCCAGCAGCACGCGGACAGCCCAAGAGACCCAGTACTTC. The encoded protein is CASSTRTAQETQYF.

The chain joins TRBV19 to TRBJ2-1; 9 positions match TRBD2. The J segment lost 8 bases and the V segment lost 5 bases, leaving 7 bases of the junction unmatched. This CDR3 has 14 residues. The germline V gene encodes CDR1 LNHDA and CDR2 SQIVND (reference sequence). The CDR3 nucleotides are TGTGCCAGTAGTTGGGCTAGCGGGGATCATGAGCAGTTCTTC. Translating it yields CASSWASGDHEQFF.

The V call is TRBV10-1, the J call TRBJ2-7, with D unclear. The germline V gene has CDR1 WNHNN and CDR2 SYGVQD (reference sequence). This CDR3 has 11 amino acids. Trimming shortened V by 2 bases and J by 3 bases, and 2 bases separated the two germline ends. The CDR3 DNA is TGCGCCAGCAGTGAGGGCTACGAGCAGTACTTC. It is translated as CASSEGYEQYF.

CDR3 nucleotide sequence: TGTGCCAGCTCTTACGCCGGGCTAGCAGCCGAGACCCAGTACTTC. As protein: CASSYAGLAAETQYF. This chain joins TRBV27 and TRBJ2-5; possibly TRBD2 for D (5 bases). V lost 8 bases and J lost 5, with 21 bases in between. Germline V gene sequence: CDR1 MNHEY, CDR2 SMNVEV (reference sequence). This CDR3 is 15 amino acids long.

This chain links TRBV28 with TRBJ1-3, with D unresolved. The CDR3 runs to 16 residues. Germline values: CDR1 MDHEN, CDR2 SYDVKM. Trimming took 3 bases from V and 0 from J, leaving 12 bases between them. CDR3 protein: CASSFVLSVSGNTIYF. The CDR3 nucleotides are TGTGCCAGCAGTTTCGTTCTATCAGTCTCTGGAAACACCATATATTTT.

The chain recombines TRBV7-6 with TRBJ1-6, with D hard to call. CDR3 length: 13 amino acids. V lost 4 bases to trimming and J lost 7 bases, with 8 bases between them. Germline V gene sequence: CDR1 SGHVS, CDR2 FNYEAQ. In DNA form, the CDR3 reads TGTGCCAGCAGCTCCCAGGAAAATTCACCCCTCCACTTT. This codes for CASSSQENSPLHF.

The V gene is TRBV5-1, the J gene TRBJ1-2; 7 nucleotides match TRBD1. The CDR3 is 15 residues long. The J segment lost 5 bases and the V segment lost 4 bases, leaving 11 bases of the junction unmatched. Germline V CDR1 and CDR2: SGHRS, YFSETQ. The CDR3 sequence is CASSPKEDRVYGYTF. DNA of the CDR3: TGCGCCAGCAGCCCGAAGGAAGACAGGGTTTATGGCTACACCTTC.

CDR3 coding DNA: TGTGCCAGCAGCTTAGGGGCGACAGGCGAAGCTTTCTTT. Residues: CASSLGATGEAFF. J is TRBJ1-1 and V is TRBV7-9, with D perhaps TRBD1 (6 bases). V shed 1 base and J shed 8 bases, with 11 bases lying between them. The CDR3 sequence is 13 residues long. CDR1 is SEHNR and CDR2 is FQNEAQ in the germline V gene (reference sequence). Using reference TRBV7-9 and TRBJ1-1 for the parts outside the CDR3, the full variable domain is DTGVSQNPRHKITKRGQNVTFRCDPISEHNRLYWYRQTLGQGPEFLTYFQNEAQLEKSRLLSDRFSAERPKGSFSTLEIQRTEQGDSAMYLCASSLGATGEAFFGQGTRLTVV.

This clone was detected once. The J gene is TRBJ2-1, the V gene TRBV18; 7 nucleotides match TRBD1. The CDR3 is made up of 21 amino acids. Germline CDR1 is KGHSH and CDR2 is LQKENI. Germline trimming cut 2 bases from V and 0 bases from J; bases unmatched to any gene: 19. The CDR3 protein is CASSPTRQGLWVASSYNEQFF. As DNA, the CDR3 is TGTGCCAGCTCACCAACCCGACAGGGTCTTTGGGTCGCTAGCTCCTACAATGAGCAGTTCTTC. The full variable domain, completed using reference TRBV18 and TRBJ2-1, is NAGVMQNPRHLVRRRGQEARLRCSPMKGHSHVYWYRQLPEEGLKFMVYLQKENIIDESGMPKERFSAEFPKEGPSILRIQQVVRGDSAAYFCASSPTRQGLWVASSYNEQFFGPGTRLTVL.

The chain uses TRBV28 and TRBJ2-7; D is undetermined. CDR1 and CDR2 from the germline V gene are MDHEN and SYDVKM. This CDR3 comprises 13 residues. Trimming removed 5 bases at V and 5 bases at J, with 13 bases between. CDR3 sequence (DNA): TGTGCCAGCAGTCCCCCCAGGAATGACGAGCAGTACTTC. Translating gives CASSPPRNDEQYF.

The rearrangement joins TRBV4-2 to TRBJ2-3, with 13 positions matching TRBD2. The CDR3 is 15 residues long. Trimming took 3 bases from V and 3 from J; bases not matched to a gene: 0. Germline V CDR1 and CDR2: LGHNA, YNFKEQ. CDR3 bases: TGTGCCAGCAGCCAGGGACTAGCGGGGACAGATACGCAGTATTTT. Its translation is CASSQGLAGTDTQYF.

The chain has TRBV27 and TRBJ2-7, with 9 bases lining up with TRBD1. The germline gives CDR1 MNHEY, CDR2 SMNVEV (reference sequence). V trimming: 7 bases; J trimming: 4 bases; junction bases outside the gene matches: 14. The CDR3 is 16 amino acids. The CDR3 nucleotides are TGTGCCAGCACCGTCAACAGGGGGCATGTTCATTACGAGCAGTACTTC. It encodes CASTVNRGHVHYEQYF.

V usage is TRBV28 and J usage is TRBJ2-5; D not resolved. There are 15 residues in the CDR3. Trimming left V 6 bases short and J 2 bases short, with 16 bases between. Germline V lookup: CDR1 MDHEN, CDR2 SYDVKM. This CDR3 is CASRPRRYQQETQYF. CDR3 sequence (DNA): TGTGCCAGCAGACCCCGAAGGTACCAACAAGAGACCCAGTACTTC.

The J gene is TRBJ2-7, the V gene TRBV18; TRBD1 is a possible D gene (6 bases). The CDR3 contains 14 residues. Looked up from germline, CDR1 is KGHSH and CDR2 is LQKENI. Trimming removed 3 bases at V and 2 bases at J, with 11 bases between. The CDR3 protein is CASSPGAGPYEQYF. The DNA for the CDR3 is TGTGCCAGCTCACCGGGGGCAGGCCCCTACGAGCAGTACTTC. Full variable domain (outside the CDR3, taken from reference TRBV18 and TRBJ2-7): NAGVMQNPRHLVRRRGQEARLRCSPMKGHSHVYWYRQLPEEGLKFMVYLQKENIIDESGMPKERFSAEFPKEGPSILRIQQVVRGDSAAYFCASSPGAGPYEQYFGPGTRLTVT.

J is TRBJ2-1 and V is TRBV28, with 7 nucleotides matching TRBD2. CDR1 is MDHEN, CDR2 SYDVKM, per germline. The CDR3 length is 15 residues. The J segment lost 6 bases and the V segment lost 6 bases, leaving 11 bases of the junction unmatched. CDR3 coding DNA: TGTGCCAGCAGGACTTGGTCCGCGGGAGCCAATGAGCAGTTCTTC. It yields the protein CASRTWSAGANEQFF.

The chain employs TRBV5-1 and TRBJ2-3; the D call may be TRBD1 or TRBD2 (5 bases each). The CDR3 has 12 residues. V lost 5 bases, J lost 2 bases, and 6 bases lay in between. Germline V gene sequence: CDR1 SGHRS, CDR2 YFSETQ. CDR3 DNA: TGCGCCAGCAGGGGGGACACAGATACGCAGTATTTT. It is translated as CASRGDTDTQYF.

The rearrangement joins TRBV6-1 to TRBJ2-3, with 8 positions matching TRBD1. Germline loops: CDR1 MNHNS, CDR2 SASEGT. This CDR3 comprises 15 residues. J was trimmed by 0 bases and V by 4 bases; bases with no gene match: 3. The CDR3 DNA reads TGTGCCAGCAGTGCCCGGGACAGGAGCACAGATACGCAGTATTTT. It is translated as CASSARDRSTDTQYF.